The source of this T cell receptor beta chain is a study of shared T cell receptors in the human thymus (dated by TCRdb to about 2021). Broadly, across the study: The study investigated the way shared, self-reactive T-cell receptor alpha chains are produced in the human thymus.

The library came from the immunoSEQ multiplex PCR assay. TCRdb holds this immuneACCESS table with in-frame rearrangements only. Some clones are missing; in checked studies, unresolved V genes explain under half, and the rest has no known cause. In all, the sample holds hundreds of thousands of clones, and more than 75% of those were seen once. The biggest ten clones account for approximately 0.011% of the sample. On this clone itself: No cognate antigen has been identified for it. Nothing much larger sits one base from this clone, and base qualities are not available.

The data were also submitted as part of a second study, on human thymus T cells. The second study's paper adds: Immunologically healthy infants undergoing open corrective cardiac surgery for congenital heart defects in Finland were used as donors. Thymus tissue was obtained as surgical resects removed during corrective cardiac surgery. Biased V and J gene segment usage appeared to be present in both thymic and peripheral blood repertoires. The related research found that thymic TCR repertoires overlapped highly between unrelated individuals. TCR alpha and beta repertoires from about 8 infant thymus samples and a few related peripheral blood samples were characterized in the study. The infant donors were about 6 to 250 days old, and the cohort included over 5 males and a couple of females. After being mechanically released from the tissue, thymocytes were kept at -70 degrees C in pellets of roughly 10-30 million cells. A QIAsymphony instrument was used to extract genomic DNA from frozen cell pellets. Using the immunoSEQ multiplex PCR assay, the TCRB and TCRAD loci were amplified from a standardized quantity of quality-controlled genomic DNA. Amplicons spanned the V(D)J region at a length sufficient to cover the CDR3 and identify V and J genes. The commercial immunoSEQ service was used to sequence amplicons on an Illumina platform. Primer bias and sequencing errors were corrected using previously described methods, and TCRAD and TCRB definitions followed the IMGT database. immunoSEQ Analyzer 3.0 and VDJTools were used for repertoire analysis, which covered basic statistics, V/J segment usage, diversity estimates, rarefaction and pairwise overlap. Diversity was estimated using the Chao1, ChaoE, Efron-Thisted, Shannon and inverse Simpson indices, and was also estimated on datasets down-sampled to the size of the smallest sample. Repertoire overlap was assessed by strict matching of CDR3 nucleotide sequence, V gene and J gene, and clustering was done by Jaccard-based multidimensional scaling. On average, thymus samples yielded about 810,000 unique TCRB clonotypes, whereas blood samples yielded about 84,000.

Sample: thymocytes. The TCR was taken from a boy in the first two years of life with a congenital heart defect. Donor details come from another sample of the same person, matched by shared clones.

In nucleotide form, the sequence is TGCGCCAGCGGACAGGGAAGCTCTGGGGCCAACGTCCTGACTTTC. Its protein is CASGQGSSGANVLTF. The chain uses TRBV5-1 and TRBJ2-6, and 8 bases in between align with TRBD1. CDR1 and CDR2, per the germline V gene, are SGHRS and YFSETQ. The CDR3 sequence holds 15 residues, the cysteine and phenylalanine included. Solely the CDR3 DNA is kept, with 45 bases framed from the first base. The germline V end is reduced by 7 bases and the J end by 0 bases; junction bases left unmatched: 3. Reference TRBV5-1 and TRBJ2-6 genes cover what lies past the CDR3, so the full variable domain is KAGVTQTPRYLIKTRGQQVTLSCSPISGHRSVSWYQQTPGQGLQFLFEYFSETQRNKGNFPGRFSGRQFSNSRSEMNVSTLELGDSALYLCASGQGSSGANVLTFGAGSRLTVL.